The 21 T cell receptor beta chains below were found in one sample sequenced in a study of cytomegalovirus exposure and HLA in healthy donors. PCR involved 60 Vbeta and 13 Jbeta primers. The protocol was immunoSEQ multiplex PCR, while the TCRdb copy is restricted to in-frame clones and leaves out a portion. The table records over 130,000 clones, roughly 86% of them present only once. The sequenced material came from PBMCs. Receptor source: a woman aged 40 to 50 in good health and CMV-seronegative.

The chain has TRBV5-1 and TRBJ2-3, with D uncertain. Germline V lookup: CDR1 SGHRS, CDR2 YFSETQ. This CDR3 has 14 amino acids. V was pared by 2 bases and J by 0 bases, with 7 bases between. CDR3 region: CASSLGDSTDTQYF. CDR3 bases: TGCGCCAGCAGCTTAGGAGACAGCACAGATACGCAGTATTTT.

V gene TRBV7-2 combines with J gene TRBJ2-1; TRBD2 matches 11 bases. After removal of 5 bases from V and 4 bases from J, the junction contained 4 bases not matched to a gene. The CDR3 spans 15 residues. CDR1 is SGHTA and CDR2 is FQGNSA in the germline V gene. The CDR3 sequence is CASSPGLADYNEQFF. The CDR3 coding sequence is TGTGCCAGCAGCCCGGGACTAGCGGATTACAATGAGCAGTTCTTC.

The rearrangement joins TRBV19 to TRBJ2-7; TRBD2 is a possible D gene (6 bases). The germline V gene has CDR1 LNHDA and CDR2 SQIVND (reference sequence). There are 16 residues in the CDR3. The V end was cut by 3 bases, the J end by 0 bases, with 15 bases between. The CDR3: CASSISGVGGSYEQYF. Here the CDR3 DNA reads TGTGCCAGTAGTATTAGCGGAGTCGGGGGCTCCTACGAGCAGTACTTC.

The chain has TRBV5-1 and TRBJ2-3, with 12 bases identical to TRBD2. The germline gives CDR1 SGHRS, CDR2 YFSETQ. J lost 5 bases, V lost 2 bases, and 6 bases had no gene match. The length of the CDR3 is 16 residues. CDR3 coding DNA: TGCGCCAGCAGCTTCCGGACTAGCGGGATTATAGATACGCAGTATTTT. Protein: CASSFRTSGIIDTQYF.

The CDR3 region has the DNA TGTGCCTGGAGGGACAGGGTGAGCAATGAGCAGTTCTTC. Translating it yields CAWRDRVSNEQFF. The chain carries TRBV30 and TRBJ2-1, with TRBD1 matching over 8 bases. CDR3 length: 13 residues. The V and J ends lost 3 bases and 6 bases, in that order; junction bases with no gene match: 4. In germline, CDR1 is GTSNPN, CDR2 SVGIG (reference sequence).

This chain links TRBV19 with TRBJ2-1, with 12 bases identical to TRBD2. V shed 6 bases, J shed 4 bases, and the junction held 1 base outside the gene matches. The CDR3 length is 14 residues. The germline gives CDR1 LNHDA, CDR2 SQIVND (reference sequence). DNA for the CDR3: TGTGCCAGTAGAGGACTAGCGGGGTACAATGAGCAGTTCTTC. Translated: CASRGLAGYNEQFF.

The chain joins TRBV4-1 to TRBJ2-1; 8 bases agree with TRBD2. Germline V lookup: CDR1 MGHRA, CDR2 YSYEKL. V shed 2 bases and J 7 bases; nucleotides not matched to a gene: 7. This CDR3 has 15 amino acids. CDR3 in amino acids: CASSQPRGRPNEQFF. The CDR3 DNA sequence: TGCGCCAGCAGCCAACCTCGCGGGAGGCCAAATGAGCAGTTCTTC.

CDR3 in DNA: TGTGCCAGCTCACCAGTCGCTAGCGGGAACGAGCAGTACTTC. Protein: CASSPVASGNEQYF. The J gene is TRBJ2-7, the V gene TRBV18; TRBD2 matches at 9 bases. With V trimmed by 2 bases and J by 5 bases, 4 bases remained unmatched. The CDR3 has 14 residues. The germline CDR1 and CDR2 sequences are KGHSH and LQKENI.

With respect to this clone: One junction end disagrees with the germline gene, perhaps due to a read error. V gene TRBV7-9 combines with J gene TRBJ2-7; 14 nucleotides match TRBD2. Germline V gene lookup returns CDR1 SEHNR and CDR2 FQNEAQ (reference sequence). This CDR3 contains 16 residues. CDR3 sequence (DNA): TGTTCCAGCAGCTTAGGGACTAGCGGGAGTACCTACGAGCAGTACTTC. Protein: CSSSLGTSGSTYEQYF. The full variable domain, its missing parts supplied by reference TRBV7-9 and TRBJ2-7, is DTGVSQNPRHKITKRGQNVTFRCDPISEHNRLYWYRQTLGQGPEFLTYFQNEAQLEKSRLLSDRFSAERPKGSFSTLEIQRTEQGDSAMYLCSSSLGTSGSTYEQYFGPGTRLTVT.

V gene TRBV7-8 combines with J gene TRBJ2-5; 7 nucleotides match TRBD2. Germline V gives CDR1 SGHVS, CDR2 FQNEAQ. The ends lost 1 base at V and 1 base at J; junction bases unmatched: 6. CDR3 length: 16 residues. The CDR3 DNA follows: TGTGCCAGCAGCTTAGTTGGGGGGGGGATCCAAGAGACCCAGTACTTC. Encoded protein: CASSLVGGGIQETQYF.

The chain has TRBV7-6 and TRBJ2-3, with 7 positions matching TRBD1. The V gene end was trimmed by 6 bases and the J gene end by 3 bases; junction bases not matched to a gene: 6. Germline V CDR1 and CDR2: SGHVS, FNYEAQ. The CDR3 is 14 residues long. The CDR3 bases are TGTGCCAGCAGTCCCCGACAGGGAACAGATACGCAGTATTTT. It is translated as CASSPRQGTDTQYF.

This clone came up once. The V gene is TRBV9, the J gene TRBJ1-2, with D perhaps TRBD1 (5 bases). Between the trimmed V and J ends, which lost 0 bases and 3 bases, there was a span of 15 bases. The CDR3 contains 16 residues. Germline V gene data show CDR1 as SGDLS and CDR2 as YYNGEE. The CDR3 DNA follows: TGTGCCAGCAGCGTAGAGGCAGGGATTGTCCACTATGGCTACACCTTC. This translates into CASSVEAGIVHYGYTF. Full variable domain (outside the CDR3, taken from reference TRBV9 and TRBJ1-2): DSGVTQTPKHLITATGQRVTLRCSPRSGDLSVYWYQQSLDQGLQFLIQYYNGEERAKGNILERFSAQQFPDLHSELNLSSLELGDSALYFCASSVEAGIVHYGYTFGSGTRLTVV.

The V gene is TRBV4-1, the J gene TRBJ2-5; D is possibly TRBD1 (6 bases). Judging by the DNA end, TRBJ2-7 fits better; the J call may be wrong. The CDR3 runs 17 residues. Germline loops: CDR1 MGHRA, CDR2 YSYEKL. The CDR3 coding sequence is TGCGCCAGCAGCCAAAACTCCGGGACATTGGGCGCCTACGAGCAGTACTTC. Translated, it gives CASSQNSGTLGAYEQYF.

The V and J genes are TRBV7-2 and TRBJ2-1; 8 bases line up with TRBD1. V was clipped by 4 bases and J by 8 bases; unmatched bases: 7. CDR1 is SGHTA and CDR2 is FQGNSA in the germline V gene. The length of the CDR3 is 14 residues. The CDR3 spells CASSSPDRAHEQFF. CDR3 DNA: TGTGCCAGCAGCTCCCCGGACAGGGCACATGAGCAGTTCTTC.

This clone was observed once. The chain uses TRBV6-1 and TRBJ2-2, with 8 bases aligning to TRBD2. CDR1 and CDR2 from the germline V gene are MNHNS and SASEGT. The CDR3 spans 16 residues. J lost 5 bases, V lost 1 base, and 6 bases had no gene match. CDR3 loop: CASSEGWSSGTGELFF. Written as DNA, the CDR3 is TGTGCCAGCAGTGAAGGGTGGTCTAGCGGGACCGGGGAGCTGTTTTTT.

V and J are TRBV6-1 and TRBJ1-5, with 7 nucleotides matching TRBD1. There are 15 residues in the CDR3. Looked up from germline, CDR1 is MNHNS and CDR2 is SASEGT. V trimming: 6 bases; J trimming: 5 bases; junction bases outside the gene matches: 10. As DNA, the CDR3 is TGTGCCAGCAGGCCACCAGGGGGGATCCATCAGCCCCAGCATTTT. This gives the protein CASRPPGGIHQPQHF.

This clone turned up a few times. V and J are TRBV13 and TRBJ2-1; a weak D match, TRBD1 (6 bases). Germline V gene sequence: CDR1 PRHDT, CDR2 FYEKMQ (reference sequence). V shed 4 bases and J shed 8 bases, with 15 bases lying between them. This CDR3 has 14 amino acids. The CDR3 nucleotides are TGTGCCAGCAGCTCCGCCACAGGGCCCGATGAGCAGTTCTTC. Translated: CASSSATGPDEQFF.

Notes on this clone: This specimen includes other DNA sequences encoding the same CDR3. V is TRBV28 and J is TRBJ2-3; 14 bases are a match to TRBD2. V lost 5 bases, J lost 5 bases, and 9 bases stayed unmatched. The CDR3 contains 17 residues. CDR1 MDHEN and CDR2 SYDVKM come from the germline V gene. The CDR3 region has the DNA TGTGCCAGCAGTCCATGGACTAGCGGGAGGCCTGGAGATACGCAGTATTTT. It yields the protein CASSPWTSGRPGDTQYF.

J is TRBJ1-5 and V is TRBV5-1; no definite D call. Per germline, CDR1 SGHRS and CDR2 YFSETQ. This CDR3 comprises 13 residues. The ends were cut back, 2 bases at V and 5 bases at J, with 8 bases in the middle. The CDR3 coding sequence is TGCGCCAGCAGCTTCGGCGGCGATCAGCCCCAGCATTTT. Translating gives CASSFGGDQPQHF.

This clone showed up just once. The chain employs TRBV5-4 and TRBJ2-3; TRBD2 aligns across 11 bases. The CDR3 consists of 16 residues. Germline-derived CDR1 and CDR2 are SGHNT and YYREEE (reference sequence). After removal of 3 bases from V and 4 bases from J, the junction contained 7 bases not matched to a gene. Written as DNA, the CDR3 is TGTGCCAGCAGCTCCAGGCTAGCGGGAGGCCCAGATACGCAGTATTTT. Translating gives CASSSRLAGGPDTQYF.

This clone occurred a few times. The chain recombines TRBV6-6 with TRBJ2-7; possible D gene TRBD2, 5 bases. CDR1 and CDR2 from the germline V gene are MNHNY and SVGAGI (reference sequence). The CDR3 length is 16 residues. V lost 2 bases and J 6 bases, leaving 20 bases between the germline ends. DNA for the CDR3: TGTGCCAGCAGTTACCCGACCTTGGACGGCGAGGGCGAGCAGTACTTC. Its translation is CASSYPTLDGEGEQYF.